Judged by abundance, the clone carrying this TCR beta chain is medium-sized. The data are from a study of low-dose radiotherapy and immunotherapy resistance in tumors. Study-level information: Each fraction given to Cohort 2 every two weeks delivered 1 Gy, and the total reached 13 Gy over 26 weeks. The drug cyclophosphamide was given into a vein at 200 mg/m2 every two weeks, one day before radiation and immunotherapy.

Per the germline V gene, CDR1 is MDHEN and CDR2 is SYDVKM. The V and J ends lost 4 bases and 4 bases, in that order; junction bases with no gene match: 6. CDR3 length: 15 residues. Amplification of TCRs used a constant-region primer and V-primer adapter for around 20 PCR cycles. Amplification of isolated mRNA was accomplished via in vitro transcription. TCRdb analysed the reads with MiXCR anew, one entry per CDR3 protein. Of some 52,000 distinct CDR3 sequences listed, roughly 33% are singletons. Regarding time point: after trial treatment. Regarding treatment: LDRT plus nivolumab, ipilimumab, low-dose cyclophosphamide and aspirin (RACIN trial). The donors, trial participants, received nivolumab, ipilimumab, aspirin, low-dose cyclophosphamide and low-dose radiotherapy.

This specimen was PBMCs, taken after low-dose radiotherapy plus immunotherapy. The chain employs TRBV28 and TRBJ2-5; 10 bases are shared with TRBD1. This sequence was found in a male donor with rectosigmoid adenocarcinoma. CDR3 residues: CASSSGQGVRETQYF. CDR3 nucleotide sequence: TGTGCCAGCAGTTCTGGACAGGGGGTCCGAGAGACCCAGTACTTC. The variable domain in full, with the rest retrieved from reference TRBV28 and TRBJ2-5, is DVKVTQSSRYLVKRTGEKVFLECVQDMDHENMFWYRQDPGLGLRLIYFSYDVKMKEKGDIPEGYSVSREKKERFSLILESASTNQTSMYLCASSSGQGVRETQYFGPGTRLLVL.